The T cell receptor (beta chain) under discussion was sequenced for a study of blood T cell repertoires in COVID-19. Overall study context: The United States, Italy and Spain were the sources of the acute and convalescent COVID-19 samples. Sample material is recorded as cDNA or gDNA derived from T cells, B-cell-depleted T cells, or PBMCs.

Germline-derived CDR1 and CDR2 are SGDLS and YYNGEE. This CDR3 region has 15 residues. Trimming stripped 4 bases from V and 2 bases from J, with 15 bases between. As handled by the study authors: Researchers report that nucleated cell counts were estimated from reference gene primer amplification. Profiled with immunoSEQ multiplex PCR; TCRdb holds only in-frame clones, not every one. From that table come the V and J calls and clone size; the DNA was used to work out D and trimming. The table records some 260,000 clones, around 90% of them present only once. Sequenced: peripheral blood. The clonotype was recovered from a woman in her 30s with acute or convalescent COVID-19. The V and J genes are TRBV9 and TRBJ2-5; possible D gene TRBD2, 6 bases. Here the CDR3 reads CASSRAGPAQETQYF. In nucleotides, the CDR3 is TGTGCCAGCAGCCGCGCGGGGCCTGCACAAGAGACCCAGTACTTC.